The 14 T cell receptor beta chains below were found in one sample sequenced in a study of blood T cells in healthy people across ages. A second PCR, run for about 7 to 11 cycles, used a sample-barcoded 5' primer plus a J-beta primer mix. TCRdb independently ran MiXCR on the 5' RACE reads; one entry per CDR3 protein. Of 600,000 to 850,000 distinct CDR3 sequences listed, 25% are singletons. The same sample was also studied in work on T cells of mothers and their children.

The sample consisted of blood. These receptors all stem from a boy younger than 18 in good health.

V gene TRBV27 combines with J gene TRBJ2-3; D gene ambiguous. This CDR3 region has 14 residues. V was cut by 6 bases and J by 3 bases, with 13 bases left in between. Germline V gene data show CDR1 as MNHEY and CDR2 as SMNVEV (reference sequence). The DNA of the CDR3 is TGTGCCAGCAGGGATCTGACGCCGACAGATACGCAGTATTTT. Translation gives CASRDLTPTDTQYF.

This clonotype was observed a handful of times. The rearrangement uses TRBV10-3 and TRBJ2-1; D perhaps matches TRBD2 (5 bases). In germline, CDR1 is ENHRY, CDR2 SYGVKD. CDR3 length equals 14 residues. The ends were cut back, 6 bases at V and 9 bases at J, with 18 bases in the middle. This chain's CDR3 is CAIRPGGVGPEQFF. The CDR3 DNA follows: TGTGCCATCAGACCCGGAGGAGTAGGACCTGAGCAGTTCTTC.

This sequence joins TRBV10-3 and TRBJ2-1; D is undetermined. Trimming left V 2 bases short and J 7 bases short, with 9 bases between. CDR1 and CDR2 (germline): ENHRY, SYGVKD. The CDR3 covers 13 residues. CDR3 coding DNA: TGTGCCATCAGTGAGGTGGTACAGAATGAGCAGTTCTTC. Protein product: CAISEVVQNEQFF.

This chain connects TRBV6-1 to TRBJ2-3; TRBD2 matches 7 bases. CDR3 size: 14 residues. Germline V gives CDR1 MNHNS, CDR2 SASEGT. The V and J ends lost 7 bases and 11 bases, in that order; junction bases with no gene match: 15. The CDR3 spells CASNQWGGYRMQYF. CDR3 coding DNA: TGTGCCAGCAATCAATGGGGGGGGTACCGAATGCAGTATTTT.

This clonotype was seen a handful of times. The gene calls are TRBV28 and TRBJ2-5; D uncertain. In germline, CDR1 is MDHEN, CDR2 SYDVKM. This CDR3 is 14 amino acids long. Between the trimmed V and J ends, which lost 2 bases and 1 base, there was a span of 8 bases. The CDR3 nucleotides read TGTGCCAGCAGTTTACTTCCATTCCAAGAGACCCAGTACTTC. Protein sequence: CASSLLPFQETQYF.

This clonotype was counted only a few times. The J gene is TRBJ2-2, the V gene TRBV18, with D hard to call. Per germline, CDR1 KGHSH and CDR2 LQKENI. Trimming left V 3 bases short and J 1 base short, with 12 bases between. There are 16 residues in the CDR3. CDR3 in amino acids: CASSPTQVMNTGELFF. Here the CDR3 DNA reads TGTGCCAGCTCACCGACGCAGGTCATGAACACCGGGGAGCTGTTTTTT.

This sequence joins TRBV7-9 and TRBJ2-1; TRBD1 might be the D (6 bases). There are 14 residues in the CDR3. V lost 5 bases and J lost 8, with 16 bases in between. CDR1 and CDR2 (germline): SEHNR, FQNEAQ (reference sequence). In DNA, the CDR3 is TGTGCCAGCAGCCCGTTAGGGACAATACATGAGCAGTTCTTC. Protein: CASSPLGTIHEQFF. Full variable domain (missing parts from reference TRBV7-9 and TRBJ2-1): DTGVSQNPRHKITKRGQNVTFRCDPISEHNRLYWYRQTLGQGPEFLTYFQNEAQLEKSRLLSDRFSAERPKGSFSTLEIQRTEQGDSAMYLCASSPLGTIHEQFFGPGTRLTVL.

V is TRBV5-1 and J is TRBJ2-1, with 14 bases fitting TRBD2. Germline-derived CDR1 and CDR2 are SGHRS and YFSETQ. The CDR3 runs 17 residues. Trimming removed 0 bases from V and 8 bases from J; junction bases left unmatched: 7. The CDR3 DNA sequence: TGCGCCAGCAGCTTGGCTCCGGGACTAGCGGGGGACGATGAGCAGTTCTTC. Translated, it gives CASSLAPGLAGDDEQFF.

The table lists this clonotype with a few counts. J is TRBJ2-7 and V is TRBV6-1; 7 bases map to TRBD1. This CDR3 has 16 amino acids. The V segment lost 5 bases and the J segment 3 bases; nucleotides outside the gene matches: 13. Germline-derived CDR1 and CDR2 are MNHNS and SASEGT. The CDR3 sequence is CASSSSRQGKVYEQYF. CDR3 sequence (DNA): TGTGCCAGCAGTAGTTCGCGACAGGGTAAGGTCTACGAGCAGTACTTC.

This clonotype appeared a few times. This chain's CDR3 is CASSSSGPFGEQFF. CDR3 coding DNA: TGTGCCAGCAGCTCGAGCGGACCCTTCGGCGAGCAGTTCTTC. V is TRBV6-5 and J is TRBJ2-1; tentatively, D is TRBD2 (5 bases). The CDR3 is 14 amino acids. The germline V and J ends were trimmed by 6 bases and 10 bases, with 19 bases remaining between them. Germline values: CDR1 MNHEY, CDR2 SVGAGI.

In its sample, this clonotype was seen a few times. The V and J genes are TRBV6-6 and TRBJ2-1; 8 nucleotides agree with TRBD2. The V gene's germline CDR1 is MNHNY and CDR2 SVGAGI (reference sequence). The CDR3 is 15 amino acids. V was pared by 10 bases and J by 1 base, with 9 bases of the junction left unmatched. CDR3 DNA sequence: TGTGCCACCGCCCCCGGGACTAGATCCTACAATGAGCAGTTCTTC. This sequence encodes CATAPGTRSYNEQFF.

The genes are TRBV7-8 and TRBJ2-1; D might be TRBD2 (5 bases). Trimming took off 1 base at V and 4 bases at J, with 14 bases between the two ends. The germline V gene encodes CDR1 SGHVS and CDR2 FQNEAQ. There are 16 residues in the CDR3. The DNA of the CDR3 is TGTGCCAGCAGCTTAGGTAGCGCGGGTCAGTACAATGAGCAGTTCTTC. It codes for CASSLGSAGQYNEQFF.

This clonotype was counted a few times. The chain combines TRBV6-1 with TRBJ2-5; D may be TRBD1 (7 bases). The germline gives CDR1 MNHNS, CDR2 SASEGT. V was shortened by 2 bases and J by 4 bases, with 14 bases between the two germline ends. The CDR3 covers 15 residues. The CDR3 is CASSEPGGGRETQYF. The DNA for the CDR3 is TGTGCCAGCAGTGAACCCGGAGGGGGCCGAGAGACCCAGTACTTC.

This clonotype came up a few times. This chain connects TRBV7-2 to TRBJ2-5, with TRBD2 identical over 10 bases. The last part of the DNA fits TRBJ2-1 better; the J call may be wrong. Germline lookup yields CDR1 SGHTA and CDR2 FQGNSA. The CDR3 runs to 19 residues. CDR3 in DNA: TGTGCCAGCAGCTTTAAGGGAGGGCAGCGGGAGGGCCTTAAGAATGAGCAGTTCTTC. It encodes CASSFKGGQREGLKNEQFF.